Each of the 23 T cell receptor beta chains below was sequenced from the same sample in a study of memory CD8 T cells in hepatitis C reinfection. The table came from immunoSEQ multiplex PCR; TCRdb's copy has only in-frame clones and leaves some out. The table lists around 6,000 clones, around 91% of them singletons. Indicated time point: pre-reinfection, 55 to 20 weeks before reinfection detection. TCR sequencing was done directly ex vivo on sorted cells, without expansion in vitro. Sequences were obtained from naive CD8+ T cells sorted from blood. The receptors come from a man between 50 and 59 years old with hepatitis C virus infection.

The V gene is TRBV4-1, the J gene TRBJ2-5; tentatively, D is TRBD1 (5 bases). From germline, CDR1 is MGHRA and CDR2 YSYEKL. The CDR3 sequence is 13 residues long. Trimming shortened V by 2 bases and J by 4 bases, and 8 bases separated the two germline ends. CDR3 nucleotides: TGCGCCAGCAGCCAAAGCACAGGAGAGACCCAGTACTTC. Translating gives CASSQSTGETQYF.

DNA for the CDR3: TGCAGCGCTGCCCCGGGACAGGGGGTCGACTATGGCTACACCTTC. It translates to CSAAPGQGVDYGYTF. The rearrangement joins TRBV29-1 to TRBJ1-2; 11 bases fit TRBD1. Germline V gives CDR1 SQVTM, CDR2 ANQGSEA. V lost 7 bases to trimming and J lost 3 bases; unmatched junction nucleotides: 10. CDR3 length equals 15 residues.

The J gene is TRBJ2-2, the V gene TRBV19; 8 nucleotides align to TRBD1. Looked up from germline, CDR1 is LNHDA and CDR2 is SQIVND (reference sequence). CDR3 size: 17 residues. Unmatched junction bases numbered 10, after V lost 3 bases and J lost 4 bases. The CDR3 coding sequence is TGTGCCAGTAGTATCAGCGGCCCAGGGGGCGGCACCGGGGAGCTGTTTTTT. It yields the protein CASSISGPGGGTGELFF.

V usage is TRBV4-3 and J usage is TRBJ1-1, with 9 bases aligning to TRBD1. CDR1 and CDR2 from the germline V gene are LGHNA and YSLEER. The CDR3 sequence is 16 residues long. The trim removed 1 base at V and 1 base at J, leaving 4 bases unmatched. CDR3 bases: TGCGCCAGCAGCCAAGGATCGGGACAGGGGAACACTGAAGCTTTCTTT. It translates to CASSQGSGQGNTEAFF.

The rearrangement uses TRBV27 and TRBJ2-1, with D possibly being TRBD2 (6 bases). V shed 2 bases and J shed 0 bases, with 14 bases lying between them. The CDR3 sequence is 17 residues long. The germline CDR1 and CDR2 sequences are MNHEY and SMNVEV (reference sequence). In DNA, the CDR3 is TGTGCCAGCAGTTTACAGGTAGCGGTTAGCTCCTACAATGAGCAGTTCTTC. As protein: CASSLQVAVSSYNEQFF.

V is TRBV7-9 and J is TRBJ2-1; 10 bases align to TRBD2. The CDR3 has 16 amino acids. Trimming at V came to 5 bases and at J to 6 bases, leaving 10 bases not matched to a gene. Germline V CDR1 and CDR2: SEHNR, FQNEAQ (reference sequence). The CDR3 region has the DNA TGTGCCAGCAGCCCATTCGTCAGCGGGAGGGCCAATGAGCAGTTCTTC. Translating gives CASSPFVSGRANEQFF.

The sample holds one count of this clone. The V and J genes are TRBV5-1 and TRBJ2-3; 9 bases fit TRBD2. This CDR3 contains 15 residues. Per germline, CDR1 SGHRS and CDR2 YFSETQ. V was pared by 4 bases and J by 7 bases, with 10 bases of the junction left unmatched. CDR3 nucleotides: TGCGCCAGCAGCAGAACTAGCGGGCGGACCAATACGCAGTATTTT. This codes for CASSRTSGRTNTQYF.

The rearrangement uses TRBV11-2 and TRBJ2-5, with D maybe TRBD2 (6 bases). TRBJ2-7 explains the end of the DNA better; the J call may be wrong. Germline values: CDR1 SGHAT, CDR2 FQNNGV. There are 15 residues in the CDR3. CDR3: CASSLTSSLSYEQYF. DNA for the CDR3: TGTGCCAGCAGCTTAACTAGCAGCCTCTCCTACGAGCAGTACTTC.

The chain is built from TRBV13 and TRBJ2-7; 12 bases fit TRBD2. Germline CDR1 PRHDT, CDR2 FYEKMQ (reference sequence). Unmatched junction bases numbered 5, after V lost 5 bases and J lost 3 bases. The CDR3 spans 15 residues. For the CDR3, the DNA is TGTGCCAGCAGCAGAAGGACTAGCGGGATCTACGAGCAGTACTTC. This codes for CASSRRTSGIYEQYF.

The rearrangement links TRBV28 to TRBJ2-7, with a weak D call TRBD1 (5 bases). CDR1 is MDHEN, CDR2 SYDVKM, per germline. V lost 6 bases and J lost 3, with 18 bases in between. This CDR3 has 15 residues. CDR3 protein: CASSPVTERDYEQYF. The DNA of the CDR3 is TGTGCCAGCAGCCCAGTGACAGAACGAGACTACGAGCAGTACTTC.

By frequency in the sample, this clone is large. The rearrangement links TRBV6-1 to TRBJ1-1; D perhaps matches TRBD1 (6 bases). CDR3 size: 15 residues. V was clipped by 1 base and J by 4 bases, with 13 bases between them. The germline V gene encodes CDR1 MNHNS and CDR2 SASEGT. The CDR3 loop is CASSEGPLRGTEAFF. As DNA, the CDR3 is TGTGCCAGCAGTGAAGGCCCCCTCAGGGGCACTGAAGCTTTCTTT.

V and J are TRBV14 and TRBJ2-7, with D maybe TRBD2 (5 bases). This CDR3 has 14 amino acids. Germline values: CDR1 SGHDN, CDR2 FVKESK. Trimming shortened V by 4 bases and J by 5 bases, and 15 bases separated the two germline ends. The CDR3 loop is CASSPAEQPNEQYF. CDR3 nucleotide sequence: TGTGCCAGCAGCCCAGCGGAGCAACCAAACGAGCAGTACTTC.

The chain couples TRBV28 to TRBJ2-7; D is undetermined. V dropped 8 bases and J dropped 2 bases, with 16 bases sitting between them. The germline CDR1 and CDR2 sequences are MDHEN and SYDVKM. The CDR3 totals 14 residues. DNA of the CDR3: TGTGCCAGCCGTTCCAGTTCGTCCGCCTACGAGCAGTACTTC. Its protein product is CASRSSSSAYEQYF.

The V and J genes are TRBV5-4 and TRBJ2-7; D is perhaps TRBD1 (5 bases). Trimming removed 1 base from V and 2 bases from J, with 10 bases in between. Germline V gene sequence: CDR1 SGHNT, CDR2 YYREEE (reference sequence). The CDR3 sequence is 14 residues long. CDR3: CASSLSSTAYEQYF. The CDR3 DNA is TGTGCCAGCAGCTTGAGCTCGACAGCCTACGAGCAGTACTTC.

This chain joins TRBV27 and TRBJ2-1; D ambiguous. Trimming shortened V by 7 bases and J by 0 bases, and 10 bases separated the two germline ends. CDR1 and CDR2 (germline): MNHEY, SMNVEV (reference sequence). CDR3 size: 14 residues. CDR3 region: CASNALSSYNEQFF. The CDR3 DNA is TGTGCCAGCAACGCGCTGAGCTCCTACAATGAGCAGTTCTTC.

The chain recombines TRBV6-1 with TRBJ2-1, with 13 bases identical to TRBD2. After removal of 4 bases from V and 7 bases from J, the junction contained 4 bases not matched to a gene. Germline V lookup: CDR1 MNHNS, CDR2 SASEGT. The CDR3 contains 15 residues. CDR3 sequence reads: CASSVTGLAGNEQFF. The CDR3 coding sequence is TGTGCCAGCAGTGTAACGGGACTAGCGGGGAATGAGCAGTTCTTC.

The rearrangement uses TRBV9 and TRBJ2-7; 8 bases match TRBD1. The junction had 5 bases not matched to a gene; V was cut back by 0 bases and J by 6 bases. The CDR3 loop spans 14 amino acids. The germline CDR1 and CDR2 sequences are SGDLS and YYNGEE. The CDR3 coding sequence is TGTGCCAGCAGCGTAGGGGGACAGGCCCGCGAGCAGTACTTC. This encodes CASSVGGQAREQYF.

This clone was picked up one time. J is TRBJ2-7 and V is TRBV28; either TRBD1 or TRBD2 may supply D (9 bases each). This CDR3 is 19 amino acids long. Deletions cut 6 bases from V and 1 base from J, with 28 bases between. Germline CDR1 is MDHEN and CDR2 is SYDVKM. CDR3 protein: CASSTPATGGSGRSYEQYF. The CDR3 DNA reads as TGTGCCAGCAGCACGCCGGCGACAGGGGGTAGCGGGAGATCCTACGAGCAGTACTTC.

This clone was observed once. The V gene is TRBV30, the J gene TRBJ1-1; possible D gene TRBD1, 6 bases. The CDR3 covers 13 residues. The V and J ends lost 1 base and 4 bases respectively, with 10 bases between them. Germline CDR1 GTSNPN, CDR2 SVGIG (reference sequence). The CDR3, as DNA: TGTGCCTGGAGTGGACAGGTGACCACTGAAGCTTTCTTT. This codes for CAWSGQVTTEAFF.

V is TRBV10-3 and J is TRBJ2-1; 9 positions agree with TRBD2. J lost 2 bases, V lost 4 bases, and 12 bases had no gene match. The CDR3 runs to 18 residues. From germline, CDR1 is ENHRY and CDR2 SYGVKD. The CDR3 sequence is CAISGGTIAGETYNEQFF. The CDR3 DNA reads TGTGCCATCAGTGGGGGCACGATAGCGGGAGAAACCTACAATGAGCAGTTCTTC.

The chain couples TRBV7-8 to TRBJ1-1, with D maybe TRBD1 (5 bases). This CDR3 has 16 residues. Trimming stripped 4 bases from V and 0 bases from J, with 15 bases between. The germline CDR1 and CDR2 sequences are SGHVS and FQNEAQ. The CDR3 is CASSSDGGKVNTEAFF. The CDR3, as DNA: TGTGCCAGCAGCTCAGATGGGGGGAAGGTGAACACTGAAGCTTTCTTT.

V usage is TRBV14 and J usage is TRBJ2-7; the match to TRBD2 covers 9 bases. The CDR3 loop spans 15 amino acids. Germline V gene sequence: CDR1 SGHDN, CDR2 FVKESK. Trimming removed 5 bases from V and 0 bases from J; junction bases left unmatched: 5. The CDR3 coding sequence is TGTGCCAGCAGCGTCGCGGGAGGGCTCTCCTACGAGCAGTACTTC. Translating gives CASSVAGGLSYEQYF.

This sequence joins TRBV5-5 and TRBJ1-4, with 8 bases lining up with TRBD1. The CDR3 is made up of 14 amino acids. From germline, CDR1 is SGHKS and CDR2 YYEKEE (reference sequence). The junction had 2 bases not matched to a gene; V was cut back by 2 bases and J by 5 bases. The CDR3 coding sequence is TGTGCCAGCAGCTTATGGACAGGGAATGAAAAACTGTTTTTT. The encoded protein is CASSLWTGNEKLFF.